These 10 T cell receptor beta chains were sequenced from one sample in a study of T cell responses to AZD1222 COVID-19 vaccine. Data came from immunoSEQ multiplex PCR; TCRdb stores just in-frame clones and leaves some out. The data contain about 120,000 clones, roughly 89% of them seen just once; the ten biggest clones take up 10% to 15%. This material consisted of peripheral blood, taken on day 0 of AZD1222 vaccination. These receptors all come from an adult in good health.

The chain carries TRBV7-2 and TRBJ2-3; no clear D. Germline values: CDR1 SGHTA, CDR2 FQGNSA. The length of the CDR3 is 12 residues. Trimming took off 5 bases at V and 2 bases at J, with 5 bases between the two ends. CDR3 sequence (DNA): TGTGCCAGCAGCGGGTACACAGATACGCAGTATTTT. It is translated as CASSGYTDTQYF.

The sample holds a few counts of this clone. The gene calls are TRBV14 and TRBJ1-1; D perhaps matches TRBD1 (6 bases). V lost 4 bases and J lost 5, with 11 bases in between. Germline lookup yields CDR1 SGHDN and CDR2 FVKESK. CDR3 length: 13 residues. CDR3 sequence: CASSPGVGTEAFF. As DNA, the CDR3 is TGTGCCAGCAGCCCAGGGGTGGGAACTGAAGCTTTCTTT.

The rearrangement links TRBV6-6 to TRBJ1-1; D not resolved. The CDR3 covers 13 residues. CDR1 and CDR2 (germline): MNHNY, SVGAGI (reference sequence). Trimming left V 2 bases short and J 5 bases short, with 9 bases between. The CDR3 nucleotides are TGTGCCAGCAGTTACGGTACAGAAACTGAAGCTTTCTTT. The encoded protein is CASSYGTETEAFF.

This chain joins TRBV5-1 and TRBJ2-4; D may be TRBD1 (6 bases). Trimming shortened V by 0 bases and J by 3 bases, and 16 bases separated the two germline ends. CDR3 length equals 17 residues. The germline CDR1 and CDR2 sequences are SGHRS and YFSETQ. The DNA for the CDR3 is TGCGCCAGCAGCTTGGAGGTGCTGGGGGCGGTCAAAAACATTCAGTACTTC. Translation: CASSLEVLGAVKNIQYF.

Here the CDR3 DNA reads TGTGCCAGCAGCGTACCAGGCAGGCCAAACACCGGGGAGCTGTTTTTT. This translates into CASSVPGRPNTGELFF. The chain links TRBV9 to TRBJ2-2; D uncertain. The germline gives CDR1 SGDLS, CDR2 YYNGEE. Trimming shortened V by 1 base and J by 2 bases, and 12 bases separated the two germline ends. The CDR3 is 16 residues long.

The V and J genes are TRBV5-1 and TRBJ2-5; D may be TRBD1 (6 bases). CDR3 length: 14 residues. Germline values: CDR1 SGHRS, CDR2 YFSETQ. V lost 5 bases, J lost 3 bases, and 14 bases lay in between. CDR3 protein: CASSSTAGEETQYF. CDR3 in DNA: TGCGCCAGCAGTAGCACGGCAGGGGAAGAGACCCAGTACTTC. The variable domain in full, with the rest retrieved from reference TRBV5-1 and TRBJ2-5, is KAGVTQTPRYLIKTRGQQVTLSCSPISGHRSVSWYQQTPGQGLQFLFEYFSETQRNKGNFPGRFSGRQFSNSRSEMNVSTLELGDSALYLCASSSTAGEETQYFGPGTRLLVL.

The rearrangement uses TRBV5-6 and TRBJ1-6; TRBD1 is a possible D gene (6 bases). The CDR3 has 14 amino acids. The germline CDR1 and CDR2 sequences are SGHDT and YYEEEE. Trimming removed 2 bases at V and 7 bases at J, with 10 bases between. This chain's CDR3 is CASSLQGVNSPLHF. In DNA, the CDR3 is TGTGCCAGCAGCTTACAGGGAGTCAATTCACCCCTCCACTTT.

This chain joins TRBV3-1 (or the pseudogene TRBV3-2) and TRBJ1-5; no reliable D call. Germline CDR1 is LGHDT and CDR2 is YNNKEL (reference sequence). Trimming removed 4 bases at V and 4 bases at J, with 8 bases between. The CDR3 is 13 amino acids. CDR3 sequence (DNA): TGTGCCAGCAGCCGGGGAGGTAATCAGCCCCAGCATTTT. This translates into CASSRGGNQPQHF.

The gene calls are TRBV4-1 and TRBJ1-5; no firm D call. V was shortened by 3 bases and J by 2 bases, with 8 bases between the two germline ends. The CDR3 is 14 residues long. CDR1 and CDR2 from the germline V gene are MGHRA and YSYEKL. In DNA form, the CDR3 reads TGCGCCAGCAGCCAGGGATTCGGCAATCAGCCCCAGCATTTT. Protein: CASSQGFGNQPQHF.

This clone was seen more than once but under ten times. The chain recombines TRBV25-1 with TRBJ1-1; the match to TRBD1 covers 7 bases. This CDR3 comprises 15 residues. V lost 4 bases and J lost 4; bases outside the gene matches: 9. Per the germline V gene, CDR1 is MGHDK and CDR2 is SYGVNS. The CDR3 coding sequence is TGTGCCAGCAGTGGAAATAGGGGGCAACGCACTGAAGCTTTCTTT. Encoded protein: CASSGNRGQRTEAFF.